The 13 T cell receptor beta chains reported below all come from one sample, sequenced in a study of T cell changes during pregnancy in multiple sclerosis. Here immunoSEQ multiplex PCR was the method, and the copy in TCRdb shows in-frame clones only, minus some. The sample contains 89,000 or so clones, around 90% of which appear only once. The sample here was PBMCs, taken in the first trimester of pregnancy. These receptors all stem from a female donor in good health, serving as a control in a pregnancy study. Some clones in this sample may be carry-over from other donors' samples.

This clone was detected once. The V gene is TRBV4-2, the J gene TRBJ1-1; D is uncertain. The length of the CDR3 is 15 residues. The V end lost 0 bases, the J end lost 1 base, and 9 bases lay between the germline ends. Germline assignment: CDR1 LGHNA and CDR2 YNFKEQ. The CDR3: CASSQDLRGNTEAFF. For the CDR3, the DNA is TGTGCCAGCAGCCAAGATCTTCGGGGGAACACTGAAGCTTTCTTT.

The V gene is TRBV7-2, the J gene TRBJ2-7; D remains ambiguous. The CDR3 sequence is 14 residues long. Germline assignment: CDR1 SGHTA and CDR2 FQGNSA. Trimming took 0 bases from V and 7 from J, leaving 13 bases between them. The CDR3: CASSLAPDSGEQYF. CDR3 nucleotides: TGTGCCAGCAGCTTAGCGCCGGATTCCGGGGAGCAGTACTTC.

The chain carries TRBV5-4 and TRBJ2-1; 10 bases are a match to TRBD2. Trimming removed 7 bases from V and 6 bases from J; junction bases left unmatched: 13. The CDR3 is 16 amino acids. CDR1 and CDR2 (germline): SGHNT, YYREEE (reference sequence). CDR3 nucleotides: TGTGCCAGCGCGAGTAGCGGGGGGAGTCTGGGCAATGAGCAGTTCTTC. This gives the protein CASASSGGSLGNEQFF.

The chain has TRBV27 and TRBJ2-1; 10 bases line up with TRBD2. In germline, CDR1 is MNHEY, CDR2 SMNVEV (reference sequence). This CDR3 is 15 amino acids long. V was pared by 5 bases and J by 6 bases, with 7 bases of the junction left unmatched. Here the CDR3 DNA reads TGTGCCAGCAGTCCTCTAGCGGGAGAGGTCAATGAGCAGTTCTTC. Amino acid sequence: CASSPLAGEVNEQFF.

V is TRBV9 and J is TRBJ1-6; a weak D match, TRBD1 (6 bases). The ends were cut back, 0 bases at V and 4 bases at J, with 11 bases in the middle. Germline lookup yields CDR1 SGDLS and CDR2 YYNGEE. The CDR3 loop spans 16 amino acids. CDR3 protein: CASSVGGGSYNSPLHF. The CDR3 nucleotides read TGTGCCAGCAGCGTAGGAGGGGGTAGTTATAATTCACCCCTCCACTTT.

This sequence joins TRBV19 and TRBJ1-5; no reliable D call. The CDR3 length is 17 residues. CDR1 is LNHDA, CDR2 SQIVND, per germline (reference sequence). Trimming shortened V by 0 bases and J by 4 bases, and 16 bases separated the two germline ends. The DNA for the CDR3 is TGTGCCAGTAGTATAGATCTATGGGCCGACAAGAATCAGCCCCAGCATTTT. Translated: CASSIDLWADKNQPQHF.

The V gene is TRBV9, the J gene TRBJ2-1, with 9 bases lining up with TRBD1. The CDR3 extends over 17 amino acids. Germline V gene sequence: CDR1 SGDLS, CDR2 YYNGEE. V lost 0 bases to trimming and J lost 2 bases; unmatched junction nucleotides: 6. For the CDR3, the DNA is TGTGCCAGCAGCGTAGGGACAGGGGATAGCGCCTACAATGAGCAGTTCTTC. As protein: CASSVGTGDSAYNEQFF. The full variable domain, completed using reference TRBV9 and TRBJ2-1, is DSGVTQTPKHLITATGQRVTLRCSPRSGDLSVYWYQQSLDQGLQFLIQYYNGEERAKGNILERFSAQQFPDLHSELNLSSLELGDSALYFCASSVGTGDSAYNEQFFGPGTRLTVL.

This clone was observed a single time. The rearrangement uses TRBV7-2 and TRBJ1-1; D remains unclear. The CDR3 extends over 13 amino acids. V lost 8 bases and J lost 5, with 15 bases in between. Germline-derived CDR1 and CDR2 are SGHTA and FQGNSA. The CDR3 loop is CASSGGVGTEAFF. CDR3 DNA: TGTGCCAGCTCCGGCGGGGTGGGGACTGAAGCTTTCTTT.

A single count supports this clone. This chain joins TRBV2 and TRBJ1-6; D remains unclear. The CDR3 covers 14 residues. CDR1 and CDR2 from the germline V gene are SNHLY and FYNNEI. Trimming took off 4 bases at V and 4 bases at J, with 8 bases between the two ends. Written as DNA, the CDR3 is TGTGCCAGCAGTGTCTCGGTTTATAATTCACCCCTCCACTTT. Translated, it gives CASSVSVYNSPLHF.

The V and J genes are TRBV4-1 and TRBJ2-4; 10 bases agree with TRBD2. Germline CDR1 is MGHRA and CDR2 is YSYEKL. The CDR3 has 18 amino acids. The J segment lost 4 bases and the V segment lost 1 base, leaving 10 bases of the junction unmatched. The CDR3 nucleotides read TGCGCCAGCAGCCAAGGCGGGGCTAGCGGGGGCCAAAAAAACATTCAGTACTTC. Translating gives CASSQGGASGGQKNIQYF.

The rearrangement joins TRBV5-1 to TRBJ1-1, with D perhaps TRBD1 (5 bases). V lost 4 bases to trimming and J lost 4 bases, with 11 bases between them. This CDR3 comprises 13 residues. Germline-derived CDR1 and CDR2 are SGHRS and YFSETQ. The CDR3 protein is CASSLRGFTEAFF. The DNA for the CDR3 is TGCGCCAGCAGCCTTCGGGGGTTCACTGAAGCTTTCTTT.

This chain connects TRBV7-9 to TRBJ1-5, with no clear D. The V gene's germline CDR1 is SEHNR and CDR2 FQNEAQ (reference sequence). The CDR3 length is 15 residues. V lost 3 bases to trimming and J lost 0 bases, with 9 bases between them. CDR3 sequence: CASSFPRDSNQPQHF. The CDR3 DNA sequence: TGTGCCAGCAGCTTCCCCCGGGATAGCAATCAGCCCCAGCATTTT.

The V call is TRBV5-4, the J call TRBJ1-1; D is unresolved. With 0 bases removed from V and 3 bases from J, the gap between germline ends came to 12 bases. The CDR3 contains 15 residues. Germline V gene lookup returns CDR1 SGHNT and CDR2 YYREEE (reference sequence). The DNA of the CDR3 is TGTGCCAGCAGCTTGGGAGTAGTGGAGGACACTGAAGCTTTCTTT. The encoded protein is CASSLGVVEDTEAFF.